There are a few counts of the clone carrying this T cell receptor beta chain. This sample is drawn from a study of human T cells and chemical hapten exposure. Time point denoted: pre-sensitization, week 0. Stated treatment: therapeutic diphenylcyclopropenone sensitization with weekly scalp DPC. The study drew its donors from alopecia patients who were 18 to 70 years old and suitable for DPC. Germline V gene lookup returns CDR1 MGHRA and CDR2 YSYEKL. The CDR3 is 16 residues long. The ends were cut back, 0 bases at V and 2 bases at J, with 11 bases in the middle. Unique molecular identifiers were attached to individual cDNA molecules within the library. TCRdb analysed the RACE reads with MiXCR anew, one entry per CDR3 protein. Of about 80,000 distinct CDR3 sequences listed, around 13% are singletons.

The clonotype comes from a woman aged 50 to 60 with alopecia areata. Some clones in this sample may be carry-over from other donors' samples. The sequencing here drew on whole blood, taken in connection with sensitization to the hapten diphenylcyclopropenone (DPC). V gene TRBV4-1 combines with J gene TRBJ1-5; perhaps TRBD1 as D (5 bases). The CDR3 here is CASSQDDSGGNQPQHF. CDR3 nucleotides: TGCGCCAGCAGCCAAGATGACAGTGGAGGCAATCAGCCCCAGCATTTT.